Listed below are T cell receptor beta chains from one sample, sequenced in a study of T cells expressing NK-cell markers. Reanalyzing the 5' RACE reads, TCRdb keeps one entry per CDR3 protein, without DNA. Here the sample table reports 250,000 to 300,000 distinct CDR3 sequences. Sequenced sample: blood T cells: a sorted CD56 or NKG2C T cell subset, CD4+ or CD8+ T cells, or bulk PBMC T cells (not recorded which). These receptor sequences come from a woman aged 18 to 75 in good health. Each CDR3 is given with its conserved first and last residue.

v_gene	j_gene	CDR3aa
TRBV6-1	TRBJ1-1	CASRGATGQKNTEAFF
TRBV20-1	TRBJ1-1	CSASADGEAFF
TRBV10-3	TRBJ1-1	CAISEPGQGRIGGAFF
TRBV29-1	TRBJ2-1	CSVQGYNEQFF
TRBV20-1	TRBJ2-1	CSARSRTSGVYEQFF
TRBV10-1	TRBJ2-3	CASRRAKGSGDTQYF
TRBV6-5	TRBJ2-1	CASSSPLGRVSYNEQFF
TRBV6-2/TRBV6-3	TRBJ1-1	CASSYPSGRDPGVEAFF
TRBV7-3	TRBJ2-3	CASRLTSAGTDTQYF
TRBV12-3/TRBV12-4	TRBJ1-6	CASSLVNRGKKSYNSPLHF
TRBV20-1	TRBJ1-1	CSADGPRTLYTEAFF
TRBV20-1	TRBJ1-5	CSVLGRGKRSNQPQHF
TRBV7-9	TRBJ1-2	CASSLLGPGGYTF
TRBV20-1	TRBJ2-7	CSAPGTSGSSYEQYF
TRBV7-9	TRBJ2-1	CASSLYGDRNNEQFF
TRBV14	TRBJ1-2	CASSSTGEEDYGYTF
TRBV12-3/TRBV12-4	TRBJ2-3	CASRTEGAVTDTQYF
TRBV6-1	TRBJ2-3	CASTPRGSRDTQYF
TRBV7-2	TRBJ2-3	CASSSTSLAGGPDTQYF
TRBV5-1	TRBJ2-7	CASSLNGDRGYEQYF
TRBV6-5	TRBJ2-3	CASSYLRLAGGPLDTQYF
TRBV20-1	TRBJ2-7	CSGARAGTYEQYF
TRBV29-1	TRBJ1-4	CSVAGTGGAYPNEKLFF
TRBV6-2/TRBV6-3	TRBJ2-2	CASSPVKRGRYTGELFF
TRBV7-8	TRBJ2-3	CASSLPGTRGLPDTQYF
TRBV6-4	TRBJ1-5	CASSAEVGQPQHF
TRBV20-1	TRBJ2-5	CSARQGKETQYF
TRBV6-1	TRBJ1-1	CASRRDKPGRMNTEAFF
TRBV7-6	TRBJ2-7	CASSLMGEDYEQYF
TRBV12-3/TRBV12-4	TRBJ1-6	CASSVGTRNSPLHF
TRBV5-8	TRBJ2-5	CASSLNFRGGETQYF
TRBV12-3/TRBV12-4	TRBJ2-7	CASSQDSWYYEQYF
TRBV20-1	TRBJ2-6	CSASRPSSGANVLTF
TRBV29-1	TRBJ2-7	CSVGGSGKSYEQYF
TRBV7-9	TRBJ2-7	CASTTSGDPYEQYF
TRBV5-1	TRBJ1-1	CASSPRGQGGTEAFF
TRBV6-6	TRBJ2-1	CASSGLAYEQFF
TRBV10-3	TRBJ2-5	CAISGQLQETQYF
TRBV20-1	TRBJ1-2	CSARELRAGTNLAYGYTF
TRBV6-2/TRBV6-3	TRBJ2-7	CASSTTYPTSYEQYF
TRBV20-1	TRBJ2-2	CSARFLNTGELFF
TRBV6-5	TRBJ2-2	CASSYDFGAVPGELFF
TRBV12-3/TRBV12-4	TRBJ2-1	CASSFGSGGQHPFF
TRBV12-3/TRBV12-4	TRBJ2-2	CASSLRLAGVTGELFF